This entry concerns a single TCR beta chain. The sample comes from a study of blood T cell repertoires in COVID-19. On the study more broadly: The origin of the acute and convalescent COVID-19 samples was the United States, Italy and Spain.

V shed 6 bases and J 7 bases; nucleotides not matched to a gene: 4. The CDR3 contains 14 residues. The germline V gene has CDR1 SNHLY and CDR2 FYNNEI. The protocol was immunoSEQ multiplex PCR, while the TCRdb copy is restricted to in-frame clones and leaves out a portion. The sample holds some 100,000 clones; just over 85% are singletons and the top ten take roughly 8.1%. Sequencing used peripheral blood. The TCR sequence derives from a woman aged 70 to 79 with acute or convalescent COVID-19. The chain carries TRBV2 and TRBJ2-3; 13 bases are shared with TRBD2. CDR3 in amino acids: CASRLAGGPNTQYF. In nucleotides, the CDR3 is TGTGCCAGCAGACTAGCGGGAGGGCCGAATACGCAGTATTTT.